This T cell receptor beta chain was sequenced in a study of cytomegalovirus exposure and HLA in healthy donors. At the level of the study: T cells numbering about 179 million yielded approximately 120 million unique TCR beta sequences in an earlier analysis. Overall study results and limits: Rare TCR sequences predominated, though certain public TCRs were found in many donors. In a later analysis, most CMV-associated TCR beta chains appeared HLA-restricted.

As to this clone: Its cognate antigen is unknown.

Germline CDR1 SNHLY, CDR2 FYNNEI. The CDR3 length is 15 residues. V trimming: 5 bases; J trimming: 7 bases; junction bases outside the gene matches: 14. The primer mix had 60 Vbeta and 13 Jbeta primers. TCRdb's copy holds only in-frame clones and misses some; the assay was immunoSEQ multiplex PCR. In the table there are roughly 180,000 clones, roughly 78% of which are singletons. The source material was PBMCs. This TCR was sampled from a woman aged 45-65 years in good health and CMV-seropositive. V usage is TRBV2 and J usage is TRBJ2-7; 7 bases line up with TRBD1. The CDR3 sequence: CASSLGTALSREQYF. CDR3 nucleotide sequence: TGTGCCAGCAGTTTAGGGACAGCCCTTTCACGGGAGCAGTACTTC.